This T cell receptor beta chain was found in a study of control samples from healthy donors and cancer patients. This table comes from immunoSEQ multiplex PCR, and its TCRdb copy is limited to in-frame clones, with some not included. The table shows around 100,000 clones, with over 85% occurring only once. CDR3 length: 12 residues. V was cut by 6 bases and J by 7 bases, with 10 bases left in between. Germline values: CDR1 SGHVS, CDR2 FQNEAQ. The rearrangement links TRBV7-8 to TRBJ2-1; D unclear. The sequencing input was blood. The receptor's source is a human donor in good health. The donor label of this sample is uncertain. The CDR3 region is CASSSRSNEQFF. CDR3 in DNA: TGTGCCAGCAGTTCCCGAAGTAATGAGCAGTTCTTC. The full variable domain, rest sourced from reference TRBV7-8 and TRBJ2-1, is GAGVSQSPRYKVAKRGQDVALRCDPISGHVSLFWYQQALGQGPEFLTYFQNEAQLDKSGLPSDRFFAERPEGSVSTLKIQRTQQEDSAVYLCASSSRSNEQFFGPGTRLTVL.